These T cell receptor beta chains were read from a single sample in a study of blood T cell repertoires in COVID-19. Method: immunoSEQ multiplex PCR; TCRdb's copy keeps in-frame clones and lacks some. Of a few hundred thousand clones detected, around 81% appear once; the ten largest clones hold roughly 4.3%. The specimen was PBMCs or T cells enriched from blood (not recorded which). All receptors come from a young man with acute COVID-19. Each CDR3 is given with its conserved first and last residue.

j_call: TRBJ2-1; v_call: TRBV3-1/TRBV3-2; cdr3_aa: CASSQDQGLAGGPILSYNEQFF
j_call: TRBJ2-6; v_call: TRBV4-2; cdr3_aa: CASSQDGGAGANVLTF
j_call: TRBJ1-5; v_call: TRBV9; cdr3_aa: CASSVGGSQPQHF
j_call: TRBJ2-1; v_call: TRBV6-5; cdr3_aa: CASSSGGGYNEQFF
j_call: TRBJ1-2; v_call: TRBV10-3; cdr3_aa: CAITPGTGSGYTF
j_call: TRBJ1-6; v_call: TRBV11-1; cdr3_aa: CASSLYFGGDSPLHF
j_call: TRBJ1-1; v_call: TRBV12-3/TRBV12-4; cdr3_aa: CASSSNRLYEAFF
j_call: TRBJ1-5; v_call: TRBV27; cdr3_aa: CASSLTGNGEQPQHF
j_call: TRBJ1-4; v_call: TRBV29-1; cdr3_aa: CSVLSTGEVEKLFF
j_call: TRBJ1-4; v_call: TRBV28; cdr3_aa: CASSFNPGQGEEKLFF
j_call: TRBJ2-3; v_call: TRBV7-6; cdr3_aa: CASSLSHFDTQYF
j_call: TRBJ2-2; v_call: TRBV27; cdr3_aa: CASTGQGLTGELFF